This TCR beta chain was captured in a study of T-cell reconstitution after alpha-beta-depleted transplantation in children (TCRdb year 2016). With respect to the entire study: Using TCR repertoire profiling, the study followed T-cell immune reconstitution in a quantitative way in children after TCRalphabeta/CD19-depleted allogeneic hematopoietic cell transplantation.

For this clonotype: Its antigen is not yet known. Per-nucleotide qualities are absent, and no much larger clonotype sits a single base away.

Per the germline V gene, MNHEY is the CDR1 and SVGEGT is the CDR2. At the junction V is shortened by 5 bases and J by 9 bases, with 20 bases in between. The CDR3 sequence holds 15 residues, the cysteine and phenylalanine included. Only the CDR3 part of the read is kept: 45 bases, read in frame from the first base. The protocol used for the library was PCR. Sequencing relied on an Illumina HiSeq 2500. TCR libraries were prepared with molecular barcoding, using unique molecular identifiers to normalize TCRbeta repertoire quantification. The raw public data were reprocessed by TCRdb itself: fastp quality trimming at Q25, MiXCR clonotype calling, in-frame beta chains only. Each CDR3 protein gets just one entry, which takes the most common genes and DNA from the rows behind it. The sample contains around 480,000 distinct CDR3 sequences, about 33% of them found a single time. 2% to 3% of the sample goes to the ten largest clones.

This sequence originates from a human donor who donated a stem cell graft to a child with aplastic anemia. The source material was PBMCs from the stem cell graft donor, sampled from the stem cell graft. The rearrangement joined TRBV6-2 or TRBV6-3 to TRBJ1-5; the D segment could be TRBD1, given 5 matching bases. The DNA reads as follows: TGTGCCAGCAGTCCAAGGCAGTCAGGGACGCGGCCCCAGCATTTT. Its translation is CASSPRQSGTRPQHF.